This T cell receptor (beta chain) was profiled in a study of Graves' ophthalmopathy and Graves' hyperthyroidism. This CDR3 region has 13 residues. The germline V gene encodes CDR1 SNHLY and CDR2 FYNNEI. J was trimmed by 7 bases and V by 5 bases; bases with no gene match: 8. On this clonotype: Its antigen is unidentified.

Beta-chain TCR CDR3 regions were amplified from RNA transcripts. An opening RT-PCR round employed HTBI primers and preceded a second-round multiplex PCR. TCRdb used MiXCR to reprocess the multiplex PCR reads, holding one entry per CDR3 protein. The table has approximately 1.2 million distinct CDR3 sequences, 36% seen once; the top ten hold around 10%. Study results and limitations: Sensitivity reached less than 71% and specificity 72.22% when the model predicted ophthalmopathy progression.

The specimen was peripheral blood or thyroid tissue (not recorded which). The origin of this receptor is an adult man with Graves' hyperthyroidism. V is TRBV2 and J is TRBJ2-7; TRBD2 agrees at 7 bases. CDR3 protein: CASSFIGGGEQYF. The CDR3 DNA sequence: TGTGCCAGCAGTTTTATTGGCGGGGGTGAGCAGTACTTC. The whole variable domain, remainder taken from reference TRBV2 and TRBJ2-7, is EPEVTQTPSHQVTQMGQEVILRCVPISNHLYFYWYRQILGQKVEFLVSFYNNEISEKSEIFDDQFSVERPDGSNFTLKIRSTKLEDSAMYFCASSFIGGGEQYFGPGTRLTVT.